A selection of T cell receptor beta chains follows, all from one sample in a study of blood T cell repertoires in COVID-19. TCRdb's copy holds only in-frame clones and misses some; the assay was immunoSEQ multiplex PCR. The top ten clones hold roughly 7.5% of a sample with around 170,000 clones, roughly four fifths of them seen once. Sequencing used peripheral blood. These receptors all stem from a woman aged 70-85 years with COVID-19, enrolled during active disease. Each CDR3 is given with its conserved first and last residue. D genes are given only for firm matches. Where a row states a size, it is once, few, many or the class of an expanded clone; other rows omit it.

v_call	d_call	clone_size	j_call	cdr3_aa	cdr3_nt
TRBV7-9	TRBD2	.	TRBJ2-3	CASSLDGGGTSDTQYF	TGTGCCAGCAGCTTAGATGGCGGGGGGACCTCGGATACGCAGTATTTT
TRBV30	.	.	TRBJ1-2	CAWSARQLPAGYTF	TGTGCCTGGAGTGCTCGACAACTTCCGGCTGGCTACACCTTC
TRBV7-2	TRBD1	.	TRBJ2-1	CASSLDWTGGNEQFF	TGTGCCAGCAGCTTAGATTGGACAGGGGGCAATGAGCAGTTCTTC
TRBV18	.	.	TRBJ2-1	CASSPRQKNYNEQFF	TGTGCCAGCTCACCGCGACAGAAAAATTACAATGAGCAGTTCTTC
TRBV5-1	TRBD1	.	TRBJ2-2	CASSPTGATGELFF	TGCGCCAGCAGCCCGACAGGGGCGACCGGGGAGCTGTTTTTT
TRBV19	.	.	TRBJ1-1	CASSRKEGLGAFF	TGTGCCAGTAGCCGGAAGGAGGGACTCGGGGCTTTCTTT
TRBV7-3	.	.	TRBJ2-1	CASSREGRLEQFF	TGTGCCAGCAGCCGAGAGGGCCGCCTTGAGCAGTTCTTC
TRBV15	TRBD1	.	TRBJ2-2	CATSRWQGARDGRPNTGELFF	TGTGCCACCAGCCGCTGGCAGGGGGCGAGAGATGGACGGCCGAACACCGGGGAGCTGTTTTTT
TRBV6-5	.	.	TRBJ1-1	CASSYNRGTEAFF	TGTGCCAGCAGTTACAATAGAGGCACTGAAGCTTTCTTT
TRBV24-1	TRBD2	.	TRBJ2-1	CATSASGGSNEQFF	TGTGCCACCAGTGCCAGCGGGGGGAGCAATGAGCAGTTCTTC
TRBV5-1	.	.	TRBJ2-3	CASSLRGKGTDTQYF	TGCGCCAGCAGCTTGAGGGGGAAAGGCACAGATACGCAGTATTTT
TRBV5-1	TRBD2	.	TRBJ2-3	CASSLPGLASDTQYF	TGCGCCAGCAGCTTGCCGGGACTAGCGTCAGATACGCAGTATTTT
TRBV7-2	TRBD1	once	TRBJ1-4	CASSLGVQGGAEKLFF	TGTGCCAGCAGCTTGGGAGTACAGGGGGGAGCTGAAAAACTGTTTTTT
TRBV18	TRBD1	.	TRBJ2-7	CASSPMRDRGFGLEQYF	TGTGCCAGCTCACCGATGAGAGACAGGGGTTTCGGCCTCGAGCAGTACTTC
TRBV5-1	.	.	TRBJ1-1	CASALSGGQTEAFF	TGCGCCAGCGCCCTAAGCGGGGGTCAGACTGAAGCTTTCTTT
TRBV29-1	.	.	TRBJ1-1	CSVKQGYTEAFF	TGCAGCGTGAAACAGGGATATACTGAAGCTTTCTTT
TRBV18	TRBD1	.	TRBJ1-2	CASSPGAGTGGWHGYTF	TGTGCCAGCTCACCAGGCGCCGGGACAGGGGGCTGGCATGGCTACACCTTC
TRBV15	.	.	TRBJ1-4	CATSRELGGNEKLFF	TGTGCCACCAGCAGAGAATTGGGGGGTAATGAAAAACTGTTTTTT
TRBV9	TRBD1	.	TRBJ2-1	CASTSAFGTGDNEQFF	TGTGCCAGCACCTCAGCTTTCGGGACAGGAGACAATGAGCAGTTCTTC
TRBV4-3	.	.	TRBJ1-5	CASSQETGYQPQHF	TGCGCCAGCAGCCAAGAGACGGGGTATCAGCCCCAGCATTTT
TRBV28	.	.	TRBJ1-4	CASSFKRGTNEKLFF	TGTGCCAGCAGTTTCAAACGGGGAACTAATGAAAAACTGTTTTTT
TRBV7-8	.	.	TRBJ2-2	CASSVTASGGELFF	TGTGCCAGCAGTGTGACCGCTTCGGGCGGGGAGCTGTTTTTT
TRBV24-1	TRBD1	once	TRBJ2-2	CATSDLLRGTGVDTGELFF	TGTGCCACCAGTGATTTGCTACGAGGGACAGGGGTCGACACCGGGGAGCTGTTTTTT
TRBV7-9	.	few	TRBJ1-1	CASRLQGITEAFF	TGTGCCAGCAGATTACAGGGAATCACTGAAGCTTTCTTT
TRBV6-2/TRBV6-3	.	.	TRBJ1-5	CASSYRGDYQPQHF	TGTGCCAGCAGTTACCGGGGGGACTATCAGCCCCAGCATTTT
TRBV27	.	.	TRBJ2-5	CASSSLALQETQYF	TGTGCCAGCAGTTCTCTAGCGTTGCAAGAGACCCAGTACTTC